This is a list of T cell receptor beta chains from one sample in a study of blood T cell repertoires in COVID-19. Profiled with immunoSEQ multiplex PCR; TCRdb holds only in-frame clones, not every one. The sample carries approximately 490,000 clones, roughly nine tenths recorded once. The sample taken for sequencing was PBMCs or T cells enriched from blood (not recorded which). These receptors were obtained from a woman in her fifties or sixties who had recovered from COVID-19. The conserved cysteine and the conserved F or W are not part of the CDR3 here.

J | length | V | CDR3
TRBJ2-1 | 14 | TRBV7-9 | ASSPTLAGEADEQF
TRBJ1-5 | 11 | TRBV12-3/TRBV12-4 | ASSFQGSQPQH
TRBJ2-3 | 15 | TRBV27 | ASSLWSAGGSTDTQY
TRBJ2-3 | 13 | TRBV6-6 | ASSYPGGSTDTQY
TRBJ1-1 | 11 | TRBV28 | ASSLVLRTEAF
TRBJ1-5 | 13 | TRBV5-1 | ASSLAAGLDQPQH
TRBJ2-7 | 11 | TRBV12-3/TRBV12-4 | ASSLSTSYEQY
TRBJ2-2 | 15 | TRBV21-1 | ASSKVRWRPNTGELF
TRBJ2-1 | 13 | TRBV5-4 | ASSQGTASYNEQF
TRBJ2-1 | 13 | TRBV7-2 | ASSSRTSGAGEQF
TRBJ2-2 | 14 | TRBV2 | ASSYQGQVNTGELF
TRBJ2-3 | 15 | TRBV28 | ASFTSGGSPSTDTQY